The 5 T cell receptor beta chains below all came from one sample that was sequenced in a study of T cell repertoires in cytomegalovirus infection. MiXCR was run by TCRdb on the reads, yielding one entry per CDR3 protein. The table has around 450,000 distinct CDR3 sequences, 31% seen once. Sequenced sample: PBMCs. The receptor source for this set is a human donor in good health (CMV status not recorded). Some clones in this sample may be carry-over from other donors' samples.

This clonotype has only a few counts. This rearrangement joins TRBV7-2 to TRBJ2-2; tentatively, D is TRBD1 (5 bases). CDR1 and CDR2 from the germline V gene are SGHTA and FQGNSA. Trimming removed 1 base at V and 6 bases at J, with 21 bases between. This CDR3 comprises 18 residues. The CDR3 sequence: CASSLDSASKTVSGELFF. The CDR3 region has the DNA TGTGCCAGCAGCTTAGATTCCGCTTCAAAGACAGTCTCCGGGGAGCTGTTTTTT. The full variable domain, completed using reference TRBV7-2 and TRBJ2-2, is GAGVSQSPSNKVTEKGKDVELRCDPISGHTALYWYRQSLGQGLEFLIYFQGNSAPDKSGLPSDRFSAERTGGSVSTLTIQRTQQEDSAVYLCASSLDSASKTVSGELFFGEGSRLTVL.

The chain has TRBV20-1 and TRBJ2-5; TRBD2 matches at 7 bases. The junction had 5 bases not matched to a gene; V was cut back by 3 bases and J by 1 base. The CDR3 totals 14 residues. Germline lookup yields CDR1 DFQATT and CDR2 SNEGSKA (reference sequence). CDR3 amino acids: CSARLTSSQETQYF. For the CDR3, the DNA is TGCAGTGCTAGGTTGACTAGCAGCCAAGAGACCCAGTACTTC.

This clonotype was counted a few times. The V call is TRBV6-2 or TRBV6-3, the J call TRBJ2-7, with unresolved D. The germline V gene encodes CDR1 MNHEY and CDR2 SVGEGT. Trimming removed 2 bases at V and 5 bases at J, with 10 bases between. This CDR3 has 13 amino acids. The CDR3 region has the DNA TGTGCCAGCAGTTACGCTTCCCTCCACGAGCAGTACTTC. Translation: CASSYASLHEQYF.

The chain couples TRBV7-9 to TRBJ2-1; TRBD1 might be the D (6 bases). The CDR3 contains 14 residues. Germline V gene sequence: CDR1 SEHNR, CDR2 FQNEAQ (reference sequence). The ends were cut back, 5 bases at V and 4 bases at J, with 12 bases in the middle. CDR3 coding DNA: TGTGCCAGCAGCACCTGGACAGATTACAATGAGCAGTTCTTC. It codes for CASSTWTDYNEQFF. Full variable domain (rest looked up from reference TRBV7-9 and TRBJ2-1): DTGVSQNPRHKITKRGQNVTFRCDPISEHNRLYWYRQTLGQGPEFLTYFQNEAQLEKSRLLSDRFSAERPKGSFSTLEIQRTEQGDSAMYLCASSTWTDYNEQFFGPGTRLTVL.

The rearrangement links TRBV24-1 to TRBJ2-2; D is unclear. Germline V CDR1 and CDR2: KGHDR, SFDVKD. The CDR3 has 13 amino acids. V was cut by 11 bases and J by 0 bases, with 9 bases left in between. This CDR3 is CAIQVANTGELFF. Here the CDR3 DNA reads TGTGCCATCCAGGTAGCGAACACCGGGGAGCTGTTTTTT.